This T cell receptor (beta chain) was sequenced in a study of T cell repertoires in cytomegalovirus infection. This clonotype occurred many times. The antigen is undetermined. Study-wide results and caveats: CMV carriers with the relevant HLA were identified by cumulative public TCR beta family frequency. What dominated the ex vivo response were HLA-C-restricted CMV-specific TCR beta clonotypes.

MiXCR, applied by TCRdb to the reads, yields one record per CDR3 protein. Of about 920,000 distinct CDR3 sequences in the sample, 30% to 40% were seen once. CDR1 and CDR2 (germline): SGHVS, FQNEAQ. This CDR3 region has 16 residues. Trimming at V came to 5 bases and at J to 1 base, leaving 4 bases not matched to a gene. The sequencing here drew on cultured CD8+ T cells from PBMCs, taken from culture after CMV antigen stimulation. The rearrangement joins TRBV7-8 to TRBJ2-4, with 11 bases matching TRBD1. The clonotype comes from a human donor in good health (CMV status not recorded). Some clones in this sample may be carry-over from other donors' samples. CDR3 sequence reads: CASSPDRGRAKNIQYF. The CDR3 DNA reads as TGTGCCAGCAGCCCGGACAGGGGGCGGGCCAAAAACATTCAGTACTTC.